This passage covers 17 T cell receptor beta chains from one sample sequenced in a study of T-cell memory formation after mild COVID-19 (dated by TCRdb to about 2021). The method behind the library was 5' RACE. The reads were generated on an Illumina NovaSeq 6000. In-frame beta chains were kept once TCRdb had trimmed the public reads at Q25 with fastp and called clones with MiXCR. Each record represents a unique CDR3 protein, reported with the most common genes and DNA among its rows. Within this sample are about 240,000 distinct CDR3 sequences, with over 9% of them counted one time only. 22% of the sample is in the top ten clones. Sequenced: PBMCs or a T cell subset sorted from them (not recorded which). The receptors were sampled from a man aged 18 to 30 who had mild COVID-19 (a few samples of this study predate the infection). The sample titles of this study are shuffled in the database, so cell type and time point are left out; the donor was told from shared clones.

The chain is built from TRBV4-1 and TRBJ2-7; tentatively, D is TRBD1 or TRBD2 (6 bases each). The germline gives CDR1 MGHRA, CDR2 YSYEKL. Deletions cut 5 bases from V and 4 bases from J, with 15 bases between. This CDR3 spans 14 amino acids. The CDR3, as DNA: TGCGCCAGCAGCGTAGCGGACAGCCCATACGAGCAGTACGTC. Translating gives CASSVADSPYEQYV.

V gene TRBV5-5 combines with J gene TRBJ1-5, with D possibly being TRBD1 (6 bases). Germline CDR1 reads SGHKS; CDR2 reads YYEKEE (reference sequence). Trimming stripped 4 bases from V and 0 bases from J, with 11 bases between. CDR3 length: 15 residues. The CDR3 is CASSRRTDSNQPQHF. The CDR3 bases are TGTGCCAGCAGCCGCCGGACAGATAGCAATCAGCCCCAGCATTTT.

The chain has TRBV11-3 and TRBJ2-2, with TRBD1 identical over 9 bases. Per the germline V gene, CDR1 is SGHNT and CDR2 is YENEEA. The V and J ends lost 1 base and 6 bases, in that order; junction bases with no gene match: 9. This CDR3 comprises 17 residues. CDR3 nucleotide sequence: TGTGCCAGCAGCTTAGGTGGGACAGGGCGTTTTTCCGGGGAGCTGTTTTTT. The encoded protein is CASSLGGTGRFSGELFF.

CDR3 amino acids: CASSPSTDAPYAVNEQFF. Here the CDR3 DNA reads TGTGCCAGCAGCCCGTCCACGGACGCTCCTTATGCAGTGAATGAGCAGTTCTTC. The chain recombines TRBV11-2 with TRBJ2-1; no firm D call. V was trimmed by 5 bases and J by 7 bases, leaving 27 bases between them. The CDR3 consists of 18 residues. Germline CDR1 is SGHAT and CDR2 is FQNNGV.

The J gene is TRBJ2-6, the V gene TRBV6-1, with D uncertain. This CDR3 comprises 20 residues. Germline V gene lookup returns CDR1 MNHNS and CDR2 SASEGT. Trimming shortened V by 2 bases and J by 0 bases, and 20 bases separated the two germline ends. Here the CDR3 reads CASSESGYTSPSSGANVLTF. CDR3 coding DNA: TGTGCCAGCAGTGAATCGGGTTACACCTCCCCCAGCTCTGGGGCCAACGTCCTGACTTTC.

The rearrangement links TRBV27 to TRBJ1-6; the D gene is possibly TRBD1 (6 bases). Germline assignment: CDR1 MNHEY and CDR2 SMNVEV (reference sequence). The CDR3 length is 13 residues. The V end was cut by 1 base, the J end by 8 bases, with 6 bases between. The CDR3 region is CASSLYRDSPLHF. In DNA, the CDR3 is TGTGCCAGCAGTTTATACAGGGATTCACCCCTCCACTTT.

The sample holds a few counts of this clonotype. The CDR3 here is CASAGRTGGYTF. CDR3 DNA sequence: TGTGCCAGCGCCGGCCGGACGGGTGGCTACACCTTC. V usage is TRBV12-3 or TRBV12-4 and J usage is TRBJ1-2; D unclear. Deletions cut 8 bases from V and 7 bases from J, with 14 bases between. The CDR3 runs 12 residues.

This clonotype has a count of ten or more. V and J are TRBV12-3 or TRBV12-4 and TRBJ2-3, with D unresolved. This CDR3 contains 13 residues. V dropped 6 bases and J dropped 3 bases, with 10 bases sitting between them. CDR3: CASRADGTDTQYF. The CDR3 coding sequence is TGTGCCAGCAGGGCGGACGGGACAGATACGCAGTATTTT.

The chain couples TRBV6-5 to TRBJ1-2; D possibly corresponds to TRBD1 (5 bases). Trimming pared 2 bases from V and 3 bases from J, leaving 7 bases between. This CDR3 comprises 13 residues. The germline V gene has CDR1 MNHEY and CDR2 SVGAGI. CDR3 DNA: TGTGCCAGCAGTTACGTACAGGACTATGGCTACACCTTC. The encoded protein is CASSYVQDYGYTF.

This clonotype was recorded at least ten times. The V gene is TRBV4-2, the J gene TRBJ1-5, with D possibly being TRBD1 (6 bases). The CDR3 sequence is 13 residues long. Trimming left V 1 base short and J 9 bases short, with 10 bases between. The germline gives CDR1 LGHNA, CDR2 YNFKEQ. The CDR3 spells CASSQGQERPQHF. The CDR3 bases are TGTGCCAGCAGCCAAGGACAGGAGAGGCCCCAGCATTTT.

This clonotype was detected once. The chain couples TRBV29-1 to TRBJ1-4; D is undetermined. Trimming cost V 3 bases and J 2 bases, with 10 bases left between them. CDR3 length: 14 residues. Germline V lookup: CDR1 SQVTM, CDR2 ANQGSEA. The CDR3 sequence is CSVDLRATNEKLFF. The DNA of the CDR3 is TGCAGCGTTGATCTAAGGGCCACTAATGAAAAACTGTTTTTT.

This clonotype was detected many times. This rearrangement joins TRBV5-1 to TRBJ2-6; D not resolved. This CDR3 contains 14 residues. V shed 0 bases and J shed 4 bases, with 5 bases lying between them. Germline CDR1 is SGHRS and CDR2 is YFSETQ. This CDR3 reads CASSLAVGANVLTF. The CDR3 DNA reads as TGCGCCAGCAGCTTGGCAGTGGGGGCCAACGTCCTGACTTTC.

This clonotype was found a few times. A much larger clone is a single base away; this may be a read error. J is TRBJ2-1 and V is TRBV7-6, with 8 bases identical to TRBD2. CDR1 SGHVS and CDR2 FNYEAQ come from the germline V gene. The CDR3 covers 16 residues. In DNA form, the CDR3 reads TGTGCCAGCAGCTTAGACCGAGCGGGGGCTTACAAAGAGCAGTTCTTC. It yields the protein CASSLDRAGAYKEQFF.

This clonotype was observed a few times. The chain recombines TRBV20-1 with TRBJ2-2; D call uncertain. CDR1 is DFQATT, CDR2 SNEGSKA, per germline (reference sequence). This CDR3 comprises 13 residues. V lost 6 bases and J lost 0, with 8 bases in between. CDR3 DNA sequence: TGCAGTGCCGAGAGTACGAACACCGGGGAGCTGTTTTTT. This codes for CSAESTNTGELFF.

The chain couples TRBV7-2 to TRBJ1-2; D might be TRBD1 (6 bases). This CDR3 has 14 amino acids. Per germline, CDR1 SGHTA and CDR2 FQGNSA. V was clipped by 5 bases and J by 3 bases, with 13 bases between them. This CDR3 reads CASSPQTGDYGYTF. CDR3 bases: TGTGCCAGCAGCCCCCAGACAGGAGACTATGGCTACACCTTC.

This clonotype was seen more than once but under ten times. The DNA for the CDR3 is TGCGCCAGCAGCCCACCGGGGCTTCACAATGAGCAGTTCTTC. Its translation is CASSPPGLHNEQFF. The chain recombines TRBV4-1 with TRBJ2-1; D may correspond to TRBD1 or TRBD2 (5 bases each). The CDR3 is 14 residues long. Deletions cut 4 bases from V and 5 bases from J, with 12 bases between. CDR1 MGHRA and CDR2 YSYEKL come from the germline V gene.

This sequence joins TRBV20-1 and TRBJ1-2; 9 positions match TRBD1. CDR3 length: 14 residues. The V gene end was trimmed by 8 bases and the J gene end by 5 bases; junction bases not matched to a gene: 12. Per germline, CDR1 DFQATT and CDR2 SNEGSKA (reference sequence). The CDR3 DNA is TGCAGTTCCATAGGGACAGGGATATTTTATGGCTACACCTTC. This translates into CSSIGTGIFYGYTF.